Here is one T cell receptor (beta chain) with its context. Its specificity is unknown. This sample was included in a study of identical twins. Study results and caveats: The abundant beta clonotypes from cord blood had fewer insertions, and memory repertoires had none of this.

One entry per CDR3 protein, called by TCRdb with MiXCR from the 5' RACE reads. The sample yields 1.5 million or so distinct CDR3 sequences, about 31% seen once. The CDR3 has 18 amino acids. V was clipped by 5 bases and J by 5 bases; unmatched bases: 13. This sequence joins TRBV12-3 or TRBV12-4 and TRBJ2-1; TRBD2 matches at 12 bases. The sample was cord blood. The sequence was collected from a newborn girl in good health. CDR3 protein: CASSHTSGRPQTDNEQFF. CDR3 nucleotide sequence: TGTGCCAGCAGTCATACTAGCGGGAGGCCACAGACGGACAATGAGCAGTTCTTC.